The 15 T cell receptor beta chains below come from one sample, sequenced in a study of T cells in Graves' hyperthyroidism and ophthalmopathy. Researchers amplified the TCR beta CDR3 regions from RNA transcripts. TCR CDR3 regions were first amplified by RT-PCR with HTBI primers. TCRdb recomputed calls from the multiplex PCR reads with MiXCR, one row per CDR3 protein. The sample records hundreds of thousands of distinct CDR3 sequences, around 15% being singletons. Specimen: blood. All receptors come from a woman aged 18-30 years with Graves' hyperthyroidism.

This clonotype was detected a few times. The rearrangement links TRBV3-1 to TRBJ2-1; TRBD1 is a possible D gene (6 bases). This CDR3 spans 18 amino acids. Germline lookup yields CDR1 LGHDT and CDR2 YNNKEL (reference sequence). V lost 0 bases to trimming and J lost 3 bases, with 18 bases between them. The CDR3 loop is CASSQDLYPQGYYNEQFF. Written as DNA, the CDR3 is TGTGCCAGCAGCCAAGATCTTTACCCACAGGGTTACTACAATGAGCAGTTCTTC.

The table lists this clonotype with many counts. V is TRBV20-1 and J is TRBJ2-7; 9 bases match TRBD1. Germline V CDR1 and CDR2: DFQATT, SNEGSKA (reference sequence). V shed 3 bases, J shed 3 bases, and the junction held 9 bases outside the gene matches. The CDR3 is 15 amino acids. The CDR3 is CSARALTGGGYEQYF. In DNA form, the CDR3 reads TGCAGTGCTAGGGCCCTGACAGGGGGAGGCTACGAGCAGTACTTC.

This clonotype showed up just a few times. The chain uses TRBV28 and TRBJ1-6; D is unclear. Germline V gene sequence: CDR1 MDHEN, CDR2 SYDVKM. The CDR3 spans 12 residues. V lost 3 bases and J lost 13, with 10 bases in between. For the CDR3, the DNA is TGTGCCAGCAGTTTGGCTGGTCACCCCCTCCACTTT. Translated: CASSLAGHPLHF.

This chain connects TRBV5-1 to TRBJ2-3; no firm D call. This CDR3 region has 13 residues. V was trimmed by 2 bases and J by 2 bases, leaving 6 bases between them. CDR1 SGHRS and CDR2 YFSETQ come from the germline V gene. In nucleotides, the CDR3 is TGCGCCAGCAGCTTCACCTACACAGATACGCAGTATTTT. Translating gives CASSFTYTDTQYF.

The rearrangement joins TRBV20-1 to TRBJ2-1, with a tentative D call TRBD1 (5 bases). The CDR3 spans 18 residues. Trimming removed 0 bases from V and 1 base from J, with 19 bases in between. The germline V gene has CDR1 DFQATT and CDR2 SNEGSKA (reference sequence). CDR3 sequence reads: CSARDVILTTGSYNEQFF. CDR3 in DNA: TGCAGTGCTAGAGATGTGATCCTTACCACAGGTTCCTACAATGAGCAGTTCTTC.

This clonotype was observed many times. The rearrangement uses TRBV7-8 and TRBJ1-5; 7 bases fit TRBD1. CDR3 size: 16 residues. V gave up 2 bases and J gave up 4 bases; unmatched junction bases: 8. Looked up from germline, CDR1 is SGHVS and CDR2 is FQNEAQ. CDR3 residues: CASSLPTPRGNQPQHF. The CDR3 nucleotides read TGTGCCAGCAGCTTACCAACCCCCAGGGGGAATCAGCCCCAGCATTTT.

Points on this clonotype: With a much larger clone just one base away, this may be a read error. V gene TRBV2 combines with J gene TRBJ2-6, with a possible D match to TRBD2 (6 bases). Germline CDR1 reads SNHLY; CDR2 reads FYNNEI. This CDR3 has 16 amino acids. V lost 2 bases to trimming and J lost 4 bases, with 12 bases between them. In DNA form, the CDR3 reads TGTGCCAGCAGTGAACGGGCTCGGGGGGGGGCCAACGTCCTGACTTTC. Residues: CASSERARGGANVLTF.

V usage is TRBV6-2 or TRBV6-3 and J usage is TRBJ2-1; 7 bases line up with TRBD2. Germline lookup yields CDR1 MNHEY and CDR2 SVGEGT. This CDR3 has 15 residues. The trim removed 0 bases at V and 6 bases at J, leaving 5 bases unmatched. CDR3 amino acids: CASSYSRETGNEQFF. The DNA of the CDR3 is TGTGCCAGCAGTTACTCGCGGGAGACTGGCAATGAGCAGTTCTTC.

This clonotype has ten or more counts. V and J are TRBV28 and TRBJ2-1; 10 nucleotides agree with TRBD2. Per germline, CDR1 MDHEN and CDR2 SYDVKM. This CDR3 contains 18 residues. J lost 6 bases, V lost 3 bases, and 14 bases had no gene match. The CDR3 loop is CASSFLIAGGEDANEQFF. The CDR3 bases are TGTGCCAGCAGTTTCTTGATAGCGGGAGGTGAGGACGCCAATGAGCAGTTCTTC.

V gene TRBV4-3 combines with J gene TRBJ2-2, with a possible D match to TRBD2 (5 bases). The CDR3 has 16 residues. Germline V lookup: CDR1 LGHNA, CDR2 YSLEER. Between the trimmed V and J ends, which lost 0 bases and 6 bases, there was a span of 14 bases. The CDR3 bases are TGCGCCAGCAGCCAAGAAGTAGCGTTCGTCTCCGGGGAGCTGTTTTTT. Translation: CASSQEVAFVSGELFF.

The chain uses TRBV12-5 and TRBJ1-1; the match to TRBD1 covers 7 bases. V was clipped by 5 bases and J by 6 bases; unmatched bases: 6. Per germline, CDR1 LGHNT and CDR2 FRNRAP. This CDR3 region has 13 residues. In DNA, the CDR3 is TGTGCTAGTGGTATGACAGGGACGGCTGAAGCTTTCTTT. It is translated as CASGMTGTAEAFF.

This clonotype was observed many times. The chain couples TRBV2 to TRBJ2-5; TRBD1 matches 7 bases. This CDR3 contains 16 residues. Germline CDR1 and CDR2: SNHLY and FYNNEI. Trimming removed 4 bases from V and 0 bases from J; junction bases left unmatched: 8. The CDR3 DNA reads TGTGCCAGCAGTGTTTCCGGGACAGCCTACCAAGAGACCCAGTACTTC. Translating gives CASSVSGTAYQETQYF.

Ten or more counts support this clonotype. The rearrangement uses TRBV28 and TRBJ2-7; 7 bases are a match to TRBD2. The CDR3 is 15 amino acids. Germline trimming cut 4 bases from V and 2 bases from J; bases unmatched to any gene: 8. CDR1 MDHEN and CDR2 SYDVKM come from the germline V gene. The CDR3, as DNA: TGTGCCAGCAGTTCTCCCTCCGGGACTACCTACGAGCAGTACTTC. It encodes CASSSPSGTTYEQYF.

This clonotype has a count of ten or more. The chain employs TRBV11-2 and TRBJ1-2, with 9 bases lining up with TRBD1. The CDR3 sequence is 16 residues long. CDR1 SGHAT and CDR2 FQNNGV come from the germline V gene. Trimming took 8 bases from V and 6 from J; bases not matched to a gene: 16. CDR3: CASGSGSRTGVHGYTF. DNA for the CDR3: TGTGCCAGCGGCTCCGGTTCGAGGACAGGGGTCCATGGCTACACCTTC.

This clonotype was seen repeatedly, ten times or more. V is TRBV11-2 and J is TRBJ2-5; maybe TRBD1 (5 bases). The CDR3 is 13 amino acids. Germline V CDR1 and CDR2: SGHAT, FQNNGV. The V end lost 1 base, the J end lost 4 bases, and 7 bases lay between the germline ends. CDR3 residues: CASSLVGAETQYF. For the CDR3, the DNA is TGTGCCAGCAGCTTAGTAGGGGCAGAGACCCAGTACTTC.